This T cell receptor (beta chain) was sequenced during a study of radiation and T cells in renal cell carcinoma (TCRdb year 2020). A note on the overall study: TCR beta sequencing covered 53 samples in total, comprising some 26 tumors and around 27 peripheral blood samples. The last blood draw occurred 4 weeks after radiation, at the same time as nephrectomy. A total of 4,016,671 unique CDR3 nucleotide sequences, encoding fewer than 3,000,000 unique CDR3 amino acid sequences, were found across all 50 or so samples.

Regarding this clone: The antigen this receptor binds is unknown. Base quality data are lacking; no much larger clone is found one base away.

TCR beta libraries were generated from genomic DNA with the immunoSEQ kit, following the manufacturer's recommendations. Library preparation used a first multiplex PCR with proprietary primers, then a second PCR adding unique barcodes, with bead cleanups after each round. A positive control reaction and a negative control reaction, both provided in the kit, were run with every batch of samples. The final libraries underwent checking on an Agilent 4200 TapeStation D1000 ScreenTape, volumetric pooling, and quantification by qPCR. Sequencing ran on an Illumina NextSeq500 with a MidOutput 150-cycle cartridge, using 156 Read1 and 15 Index1 cycles with kit custom primers. The pooled library was loaded at 1.0 pM, and around 18% PhiX control was spiked in. The source study handled its data this way. Vendor-processed data were analyzed in R, and a clonotype was defined as all T cells sharing the same CDR3 nucleotide sequence. In the clone abundance analyses, frequencies were normalized to the 10,000 most abundant clones in each sample. Public T cell clones, which averaged fewer than five per sample, were excluded before analysis. Tumor-enriched clonotypes and baseline blood-enriched clonotypes were defined as those with an abundance difference of at least 32-fold between compartments. Clonotypes expanded or contracted between blood time points were identified with a beta-binomial differential abundance model. Tumor-blood repertoire similarity was measured with the Baroni-Urbani and Buser coefficient, and groups were compared using two-tailed Wilcoxon tests in R. TCRdb limited this immuneACCESS table to in-frame rearrangements with V and J called. A share of clones is missing; checked studies link under half to unresolved V genes, and the rest is unexplained. D and trimming come from the DNA, and the V and J calls and clone size come from that table. This sample lists 75,000 to 95,000 clones; approximately 86% were detected once. The leading ten clones occupy approximately 9.6% of the sample.

The time point label here, explained by the study, means: blood 4 weeks post-SBRT, at nephrectomy. This sample's treatment or condition label indicates: 15 Gy SBRT to primary tumor, nephrectomy 4 weeks later. Samples were obtained from a clinical trial, in which 15 Gy stereotactic body radiation therapy was delivered to primary renal cell carcinomas and nephrectomy was performed 4 weeks later. To track tumor-enriched clonotypes, serial peripheral blood was sampled from radiation-treated patients at baseline and at 2 weeks and 4 weeks after SBRT. Renal cell carcinoma with clear cell pathology was present in all patients. The QIAamp DNA Blood Mini Kit (Qiagen) was used to prepare genomic DNA for TCR sequencing. Samples were included in the analyses only if all quality control checks were passed. Points the paper makes about the study in general: No pretreatment tumor biopsies were available, so the baseline intratumoral presence of clonotypes could not be determined. Dynamics of the blood repertoire were not tracked past 4 weeks after treatment. With a single-armed trial design, the study had no way to address how radiation dose or scheduling affects the TCR repertoire. In blood, the top tumor clonotypes increased between baseline and 2 weeks post-radiation and then shrank by 4 weeks, which suggests that tumor-resident clones expanded only transiently.

The sample here was blood, taken from a patient whose treatment included radiotherapy and nephrectomy. The receptor's source is a man between 45 and 60 years old with renal cell carcinoma.

The CDR3 amino acid sequence is: CASSKAGVVDTQYF. The sequence in DNA is TGTGCCAGCAGCAAAGCTGGGGTGGTAGATACGCAGTATTTT. The rearrangement combines TRBV7-3 with TRBJ2-3, with the D gene not confidently named. The germline V gene yields SGHTA for CDR1 and FQGTGA for CDR2. Spanning cysteine to phenylalanine, the CDR3 consists of 14 amino acids. The sequence is cut down to CDR3 DNA, 42 bases in frame from base 1. V drops 5 bases and J drops 5 bases, leaving 14 bases in between.